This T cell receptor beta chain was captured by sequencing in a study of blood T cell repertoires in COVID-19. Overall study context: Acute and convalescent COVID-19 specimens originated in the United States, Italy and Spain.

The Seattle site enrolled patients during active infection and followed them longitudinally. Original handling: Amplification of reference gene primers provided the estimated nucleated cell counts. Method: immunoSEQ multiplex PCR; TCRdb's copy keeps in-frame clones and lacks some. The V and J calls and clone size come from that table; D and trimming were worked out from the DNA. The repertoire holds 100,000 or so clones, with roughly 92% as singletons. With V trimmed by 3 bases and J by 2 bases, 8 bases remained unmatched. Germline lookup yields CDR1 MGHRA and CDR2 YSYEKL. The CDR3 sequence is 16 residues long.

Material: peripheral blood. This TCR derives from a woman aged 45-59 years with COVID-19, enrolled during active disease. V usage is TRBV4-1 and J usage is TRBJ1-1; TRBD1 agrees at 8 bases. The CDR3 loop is CASSHPGQGGNTEAFF. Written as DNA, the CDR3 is TGCGCCAGCAGCCATCCCGGACAGGGTGGAAACACTGAAGCTTTCTTT.